This TCR beta chain emerged from a study of blood T cells in healthy people across ages. For the second PCR, which ran for roughly 7 to 11 cycles, a sample-barcoded 5' primer and a J-beta primer mix were used. TCRdb called the 5' RACE reads again in MiXCR, with one record for every CDR3 protein. The data show 800,000 to 1,000,000 distinct CDR3 sequences, with 40% to 60% seen just once and roughly 13% held by the top ten. From germline, CDR1 is DFQATT and CDR2 SNEGSKA (reference sequence). CDR3 length: 13 amino acids. Trimming pared 2 bases from V and 7 bases from J, leaving 9 bases between. The rearrangement links TRBV20-1 to TRBJ1-6, with D possibly TRBD1 on 6 matching bases. The clonotype comes from a man between 25 and 39 years old in good health. The sequenced sample consisted of blood. In DNA form, the CDR3 reads TGCAGTGCTAGATCAAGGGGGAATTCACCCCTCCACTTT. It translates to CSARSRGNSPLHF.